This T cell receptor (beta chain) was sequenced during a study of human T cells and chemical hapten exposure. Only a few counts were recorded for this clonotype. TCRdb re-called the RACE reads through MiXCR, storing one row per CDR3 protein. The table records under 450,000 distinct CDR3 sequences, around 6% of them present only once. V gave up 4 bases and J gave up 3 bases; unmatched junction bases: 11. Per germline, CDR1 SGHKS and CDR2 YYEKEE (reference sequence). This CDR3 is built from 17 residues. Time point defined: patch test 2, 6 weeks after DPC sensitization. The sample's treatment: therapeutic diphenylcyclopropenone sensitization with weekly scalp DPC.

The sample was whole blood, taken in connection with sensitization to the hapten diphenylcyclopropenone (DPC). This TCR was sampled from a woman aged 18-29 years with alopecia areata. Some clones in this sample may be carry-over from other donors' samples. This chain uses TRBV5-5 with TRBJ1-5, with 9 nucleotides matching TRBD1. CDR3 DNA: TGTGCCAGCAGCCCAACCACCGGGACAGGGCACAATCAGCCCCAGCATTTT. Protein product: CASSPTTGTGHNQPQHF.